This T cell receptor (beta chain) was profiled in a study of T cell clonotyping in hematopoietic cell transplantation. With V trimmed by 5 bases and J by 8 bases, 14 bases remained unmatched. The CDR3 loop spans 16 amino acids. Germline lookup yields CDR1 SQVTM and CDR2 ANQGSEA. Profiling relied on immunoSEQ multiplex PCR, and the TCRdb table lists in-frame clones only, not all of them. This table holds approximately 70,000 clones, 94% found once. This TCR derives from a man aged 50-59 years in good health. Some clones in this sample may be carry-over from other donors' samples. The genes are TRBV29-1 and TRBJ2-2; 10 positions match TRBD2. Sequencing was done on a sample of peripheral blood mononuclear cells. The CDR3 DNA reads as TGCAGCGTTTCCACTCTAGCGGGGGAGCACGGGGGGGAGCTGTTTTTT. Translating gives CSVSTLAGEHGGELFF.